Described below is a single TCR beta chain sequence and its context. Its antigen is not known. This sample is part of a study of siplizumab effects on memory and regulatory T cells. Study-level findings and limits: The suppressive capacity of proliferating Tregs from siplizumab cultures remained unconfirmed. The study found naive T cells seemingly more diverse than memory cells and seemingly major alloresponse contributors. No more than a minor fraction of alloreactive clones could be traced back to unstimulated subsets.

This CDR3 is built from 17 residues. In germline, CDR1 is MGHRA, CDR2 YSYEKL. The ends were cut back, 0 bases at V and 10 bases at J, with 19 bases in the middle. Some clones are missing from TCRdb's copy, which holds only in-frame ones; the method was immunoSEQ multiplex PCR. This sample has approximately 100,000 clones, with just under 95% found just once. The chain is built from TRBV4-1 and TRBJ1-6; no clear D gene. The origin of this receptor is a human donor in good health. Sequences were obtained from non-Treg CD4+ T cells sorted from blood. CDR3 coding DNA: TGCGCCAGCAGCCAAGATTGGAGCGCGGGAGGTAGATCACCCCTCCACTTT. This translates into CASSQDWSAGGRSPLHF.